This T cell receptor beta chain was sequenced in a study of beta chain features in type 1 diabetes. One heparinised blood draw averaging around 100 mL was given by each donor. The study, taken as a whole, reports: Patients with Type 1 diabetes showed moderately but significantly shorter TCRB CDR3s in all four CD4+ subsets. More deletions and fewer insertions at VDJ junctions were found in patients with type 1 diabetes. Naive, central memory and Treg TCRB repertoires appeared more alike in patients than in healthy donors.

In this sample, this clone turned up a few times. Antigen: not known. Expressed TCRB transcripts were sequenced after all isolated RNA was converted to cDNA. Generated by immunoSEQ multiplex PCR, the TCRdb table keeps only in-frame clones and is missing some. The repertoire has 300,000 to 400,000 clones, roughly 8.8% of them found once; the top ten carry roughly 1%. The CDR3 extends over 13 amino acids. Germline V gene lookup returns CDR1 MGHDK and CDR2 SYGVNS. Trimming cost V 6 bases and J 0 bases, with 9 bases left between them. Input material: central memory CD4+ T cells from blood. The origin of this receptor is a young man with type 1 diabetes. The V gene is TRBV25-1, the J gene TRBJ2-7, with D perhaps TRBD1 (6 bases). CDR3 bases: TGTGCCAGCAGAGGACAGAGCTCCTACGAGCAGTACTTC. Amino acids: CASRGQSSYEQYF.